This T cell receptor beta chain came from a study of OX40 agonist ivuxolimab in advanced cancers. Turning to the study itself: Every patient in dose escalation had hepatocellular carcinoma, melanoma, renal cell or head and neck cancer.

The CDR3 is 14 amino acids. The germline V and J ends were trimmed by 0 bases and 4 bases, with 12 bases remaining between them. Germline V gene sequence: CDR1 SQVTM, CDR2 ANQGSEA. Study-wide points: The antigens recognized by the expanded peripheral T cells, that is their antigen specificity, were not determined. The 0.1-3.0 mg/kg partial responders had among the lowest clonal expansion. With doses of 0.1 to 3.0 mg/kg, CD4+ and CD8+ blood T cells had undergone clonal expansion by week 6.

Only one count was recorded for this clone. The antigen remains undetermined. The protocol was immunoSEQ multiplex PCR, while the TCRdb copy is restricted to in-frame clones and leaves out a portion. The table records about 18,000 clones, about 82% of them present only once. The clonotype originates from an adult with an advanced solid tumor such as melanoma, head and neck, liver or kidney cancer. The sequenced sample was CD4+ or CD8+ T cells sorted from blood, obtained in a trial of the OX40 agonist ivuxolimab. V gene TRBV29-1 combines with J gene TRBJ1-2; D ambiguous. The CDR3 reads CSVEERQHPYGYTF. CDR3 sequence (DNA): TGCAGCGTTGAAGAAAGACAACACCCCTATGGCTACACCTTC. Combining the CDR3 with reference TRBV29-1 and TRBJ1-2 gives the whole variable domain SAVISQKPSRDICQRGTSLTIQCQVDSQVTMMFWYRQQPGQSLTLIATANQGSEATYESGFVIDKFPISRPNLTFSTLTVSNMSPEDSSIYLCSVEERQHPYGYTFGSGTRLTVV.